This T cell receptor beta chain came from a study of T cell responses to AZD1222 COVID-19 vaccine. V trimming: 5 bases; J trimming: 2 bases; junction bases outside the gene matches: 5. Germline lookup yields CDR1 KGHSH and CDR2 LQKENI. The CDR3 loop spans 14 amino acids. Profiling relied on immunoSEQ multiplex PCR, and the TCRdb table lists in-frame clones only, not all of them. In the table there are about 56,000 clones, approximately 80% of which are singletons. This chain uses TRBV18 with TRBJ1-2; 7 positions match TRBD1. This sequence originates from an adult who received the AZD1222 COVID-19 vaccine. The sequencing used peripheral blood, collected 28 days after the second AZD1222 dose. The CDR3 DNA reads as TGTGCCAGCTCAATGGAGACAGGGAACTATGGCTACACCTTC. Amino acid sequence: CASSMETGNYGYTF.